This T cell receptor beta chain was retrieved from a study of T-cell reconstitution after alpha-beta-depleted transplantation in children listed by TCRdb under 2016. Notes on the research overall: T-cell immune reconstitution after TCRalphabeta/CD19-depleted allogeneic hematopoietic cell transplantation in children was quantitatively tracked in the study by means of TCR repertoire profiling.

The CDR1 and CDR2 encoded by the germline V gene (reference sequence) are SGHNT and YYREEE. V was cut back by 4 bases and J by 3 bases, leaving a gap of 11 bases between them. The CDR3 has 14 amino acids, counting the end cysteine and phenylalanine. Left in the record is the CDR3 DNA by itself, 42 bases read in frame from the first base. Reading the label with the study, this specimen's treatment or condition is: allogeneic hematopoietic cell transplantation with graft depleted of TCRalphabeta T cells and CD19 B cells. TCRalphabeta/CD19-depleted allogeneic hematopoietic cell grafts were given to the transplant recipients, all of whom were children. This clonotype came up a few times. What antigen it recognizes has not been identified. It has no much larger one-base neighbor in the sample; base qualities were not kept. The protocol used for the library was PCR. TCRdb records Illumina HiSeq 2500 as the sequencer. Molecular barcoding was employed in the preparation of TCR libraries, with unique molecular identifiers being used to normalize TCRbeta repertoire quantification. TCRdb itself trimmed the public reads at Q25 with fastp, ran MiXCR and retained productive beta chains. For every CDR3 protein sequence, its rows merge into one entry that carries the most common genes and DNA. Here the sample has roughly 300,000 distinct CDR3 sequences; roughly 12% occur a single time. 20% to 30% of the sample is held by the ten biggest clonotypes.

The investigation overall reported the following: In some patients, the high TCRbeta diversity seen at day 60 was put down to recipient T cells and intrathymic progenitors that had survived conditioning. The apparently early alphabetaT-cell count recovery about two months after transplant was reportedly dependent on only several hundred rapidly expanded clones derived from non-depleted graft cells. Hyperexpanded clone frequencies declined over subsequent months; after one year, T-cell counts and TCRbeta diversity were mostly attributed to newly produced T cells.

The receptor's source is a male patient between 2 and 10 years old who had a stem cell transplant for chronic granulomatous disease, so the T cells may come from the graft donor. In this chain, TRBV5-4 is recombined with TRBJ1-5; a tentative D call is TRBD1 (5 bases match). The sequenced sample was peripheral blood, obtained 180 days after TCRalphabeta/CD19-depleted stem cell transplant. Here the CDR3 is given as CASSIRGSNQPQHF. The sequenced DNA: TGTGCCAGCAGCATCCGGGGCTCCAATCAGCCCCAGCATTTT.